The entry below describes one T cell receptor (beta chain). The protocol was immunoSEQ multiplex PCR, while the TCRdb copy is restricted to in-frame clones and leaves out a portion. The sample holds 14,000 or so clones, roughly 85% seen once. The germline V gene has CDR1 SNHLY and CDR2 FYNNEI. The V end lost 2 bases, the J end lost 6 bases, and 8 bases lay between the germline ends. The CDR3 runs to 13 residues. This specimen belongs to a study of T cells in tumors after PD-1 blockade. This sequence was found in a human donor with basal cell carcinoma. The chain joins TRBV2 to TRBJ2-1; the D gene is possibly TRBD2 (5 bases). The sequencing used PBMCs, collected after anti-PD-1 treatment. The CDR3 region has the DNA TGTGCCAGCAGTGAACTTGAGGGCAATGAGCAGTTCTTC. It is translated as CASSELEGNEQFF.